The source of this TCR beta chain is a study of T cell repertoires in cytomegalovirus infection. Study information: Recently identified HLA-C-restricted and well-studied HLA-B-restricted CMV epitopes were used. Study conclusions and caveats: HLA-C-restricted CMV-specific TCR beta clonotypes prevailed in the ex vivo response.

In TCRdb, the reads were re-called with MiXCR into one record per CDR3 protein. The data show 70,000 or so distinct CDR3 sequences, more than 25% seen once. This clonotype showed up just a few times. The target antigen is unknown. The CDR3 is made up of 15 amino acids. Trimming took off 5 bases at V and 0 bases at J, with 11 bases between the two ends. Germline CDR1 LNHDA, CDR2 SQIVND (reference sequence). V is TRBV19 and J is TRBJ2-1; D ambiguous. The specimen comprised CD8+ T cells from cultured PBMCs, sampled from culture after CMV antigen stimulation. The TCR originated in a human donor in good health (CMV status not recorded). Some clones in this sample may be carry-over from other donors' samples. This chain's CDR3 is CASSVQMSSYNEQFF. The CDR3, as DNA: TGTGCCAGTAGTGTACAGATGAGCTCCTACAATGAGCAGTTCTTC.